The 20 T cell receptor beta chains below all came from one sample that was sequenced in a study of cytomegalovirus exposure and HLA in healthy donors. The PCR used 60 Vbeta and 13 Jbeta primers. Repertoires were generated with immunoSEQ multiplex PCR, while TCRdb's copy carries only in-frame clones and drops some. The sample has about 100,000 clones, about 81% seen once; the top ten hold about 4.8%. Material: PBMCs. These receptors all come from a man in his forties or fifties in good health and CMV-seropositive.

The rearrangement joins TRBV7-8 to TRBJ2-7, with a tentative D call TRBD2 (7 bases). From germline, CDR1 is SGHVS and CDR2 FQNEAQ. This CDR3 has 15 residues. Trimming stripped 2 bases from V and 6 bases from J, with 17 bases between. For the CDR3, the DNA is TGTGCCAGCAGCTTATCTGGGGGGGCAATACTCGAGCAGTACTTC. Translated: CASSLSGGAILEQYF.

CDR3 residues: CASSPNTGGADLNTEAFF. CDR3 DNA: TGTGCCAGCTCACCAAACACAGGGGGTGCCGATTTGAACACTGAAGCTTTCTTT. The chain is built from TRBV18 and TRBJ1-1; TRBD1 matches 8 bases. V lost 2 bases, J lost 0 bases, and 11 bases stayed unmatched. The CDR3 loop spans 18 amino acids. The germline V gene encodes CDR1 KGHSH and CDR2 LQKENI.

This sequence joins TRBV7-9 and TRBJ1-1; 7 bases agree with TRBD1. CDR3 length: 14 amino acids. Germline values: CDR1 SEHNR, CDR2 FQNEAQ (reference sequence). Trimming took 5 bases from V and 1 from J; bases not matched to a gene: 4. CDR3 DNA: TGTGCCAGCAGCCTCGGGACAGCGAACACTGAAGCTTTCTTT. It is translated as CASSLGTANTEAFF.

CDR3 residues: CASSILGPDGELFF. For the CDR3, the DNA is TGTGCCAGCAGTATACTAGGGCCGGATGGGGAGCTGTTTTTT. V and J are TRBV6-6 and TRBJ2-2; TRBD2 is a possible D gene (5 bases). Germline V gene sequence: CDR1 MNHNY, CDR2 SVGAGI (reference sequence). The germline V and J ends were trimmed by 5 bases and 8 bases, with 15 bases remaining between them. The CDR3 spans 14 residues.

This chain joins TRBV19 and TRBJ1-4, with D possibly matching TRBD1 (5 bases). Germline CDR1 and CDR2: LNHDA and SQIVND (reference sequence). CDR3 length equals 15 residues. Trimming removed 6 bases from V and 3 bases from J, with 14 bases in between. The CDR3 loop is CASRGQGLPNEKLFF. CDR3 bases: TGTGCCAGTAGGGGCCAGGGCCTGCCTAATGAAAAACTGTTTTTT.

The chain employs TRBV6-5 and TRBJ2-1; 9 bases are shared with TRBD2. CDR1 and CDR2 (germline): MNHEY, SVGAGI. The CDR3 is 14 residues long. J was trimmed by 4 bases and V by 5 bases; bases with no gene match: 3. The CDR3 sequence: CASSRTSAYNEQFF. In DNA, the CDR3 is TGTGCCAGCAGTCGGACTAGCGCGTACAATGAGCAGTTCTTC.

The chain employs TRBV18 and TRBJ2-7, with TRBD2 identical over 13 bases. Germline CDR1 and CDR2: KGHSH and LQKENI. The CDR3 has 16 amino acids. Unmatched junction bases numbered 2, after V lost 3 bases and J lost 0 bases. The CDR3, as DNA: TGTGCCAGCTCACCCGGACTAGCGGGGGCCTCCTACGAGCAGTACTTC. Residues: CASSPGLAGASYEQYF.

The genes are TRBV7-6 and TRBJ2-6; TRBD2 is a possible D gene (6 bases). Per the germline V gene, CDR1 is SGHVS and CDR2 is FNYEAQ. The CDR3 covers 14 residues. Between the trimmed V and J ends, which lost 5 bases and 4 bases, there was a span of 9 bases. CDR3: CASSPAGGANVLTF. CDR3 nucleotide sequence: TGTGCCAGCAGCCCCGCGGGGGGGGCCAACGTCCTGACTTTC.

The chain has TRBV29-1 and TRBJ1-1; TRBD1 matches 9 bases. This CDR3 region has 16 residues. V lost 0 bases and J lost 3; bases outside the gene matches: 8. The V gene's germline CDR1 is SQVTM and CDR2 ANQGSEA. The CDR3 sequence: CSVEDLDRGWYTEAFF. The CDR3 DNA is TGCAGCGTTGAAGATCTCGACAGGGGGTGGTACACTGAAGCTTTCTTT.

The CDR3 DNA reads TGTGCCAGCAGTAGAGCGCAGCGCTTACAAGAGACCCAGTACTTC. Translated, it gives CASSRAQRLQETQYF. J is TRBJ2-5 and V is TRBV9; D call uncertain. Germline V CDR1 and CDR2: SGDLS, YYNGEE. The CDR3 is made up of 15 amino acids. Trimming left V 5 bases short and J 2 bases short, with 16 bases between.

The chain has TRBV2 and TRBJ2-5, with 8 bases identical to TRBD2. The V gene's germline CDR1 is SNHLY and CDR2 FYNNEI. Trimming cost V 6 bases and J 7 bases; bases outside gene matches: 16. This CDR3 is 16 amino acids long. CDR3 bases: TGTGCCAGCAGCTTAGGTGGTAGCGGGGAGGATAGGACCCAGTACTTC. Its protein product is CASSLGGSGEDRTQYF. The full variable domain, completed using reference TRBV2 and TRBJ2-5, is EPEVTQTPSHQVTQMGQEVILRCVPISNHLYFYWYRQILGQKVEFLVSFYNNEISEKSEIFDDQFSVERPDGSNFTLKIRSTKLEDSAMYFCASSLGGSGEDRTQYFGPGTRLLVL.

The rearrangement links TRBV10-3 to TRBJ2-7; the D is unclear. Germline V gene data show CDR1 as ENHRY and CDR2 as SYGVKD. V lost 2 bases, J lost 1 base, and 9 bases lay in between. The CDR3 is made up of 14 amino acids. The CDR3 nucleotides are TGTGCCATCAGTGAGATGGCACAGTCCTACGAGCAGTACTTC. Translating it yields CAISEMAQSYEQYF.

The rearrangement joins TRBV2 to TRBJ2-7; 7 nucleotides align to TRBD2. CDR1 and CDR2 (germline): SNHLY, FYNNEI. J gave up 2 bases and V 9 bases, and 7 bases lay outside the gene matches. The CDR3 is 13 amino acids. The CDR3 DNA follows: TGTGCCAGAGCTAGTGCGGGGGCCTACGAGCAGTACTTC. Its protein product is CARASAGAYEQYF.

This chain uses TRBV7-9 with TRBJ1-2; 9 nucleotides align to TRBD1. The trim removed 2 bases at V and 4 bases at J, leaving 8 bases unmatched. This CDR3 has 16 residues. Germline-derived CDR1 and CDR2 are SEHNR and FQNEAQ (reference sequence). CDR3 residues: CASSLPGTGKSYGYTF. CDR3 DNA: TGTGCCAGCAGCTTACCGGGGACAGGGAAGAGCTATGGCTACACCTTC.

V is TRBV25-1 and J is TRBJ2-1; weak D call: TRBD1 (5 bases). V was cut by 2 bases and J by 1 base, with 12 bases left in between. Germline V gene sequence: CDR1 MGHDK, CDR2 SYGVNS. The CDR3 sequence is 16 residues long. CDR3 amino acids: CASSETRTNSYNEQFF. The CDR3 bases are TGTGCCAGCAGTGAAACTCGGACAAATTCCTACAATGAGCAGTTCTTC.

The V gene is TRBV6-1, the J gene TRBJ1-5; 7 bases match TRBD1. There are 15 residues in the CDR3. Germline V gene data show CDR1 as MNHNS and CDR2 as SASEGT. Trimming removed 6 bases from V and 2 bases from J; junction bases left unmatched: 7. CDR3 protein: CASRELTGGNQPQHF. CDR3 bases: TGTGCCAGCAGGGAATTAACAGGGGGCAATCAGCCCCAGCATTTT.

The rearrangement links TRBV5-5 to TRBJ1-1; D is unresolved. CDR1 and CDR2 from the germline V gene are SGHKS and YYEKEE (reference sequence). The V and J ends lost 2 bases and 4 bases respectively, with 12 bases between them. The CDR3 has 14 residues. As DNA, the CDR3 is TGTGCCAGCAGCTTCGGGAACAGCGTCACTGAAGCTTTCTTT. Translating gives CASSFGNSVTEAFF. Full variable domain (outside the CDR3, taken from reference TRBV5-5 and TRBJ1-1): DAGVTQSPTHLIKTRGQQVTLRCSPISGHKSVSWYQQVLGQGPQFIFQYYEKEERGRGNFPDRFSARQFPNYSSELNVNALLLGDSALYLCASSFGNSVTEAFFGQGTRLTVV.

This clone was detected a few times. The chain employs TRBV7-2 and TRBJ2-7; 9 positions agree with TRBD1. V shed 5 bases, J shed 3 bases, and the junction held 5 bases outside the gene matches. Germline CDR1 and CDR2: SGHTA and FQGNSA. The CDR3 extends over 14 amino acids. For the CDR3, the DNA is TGTGCCAGCAGCCCGGACAGGGGTATCTACGAGCAGTACTTC. Translated: CASSPDRGIYEQYF. Using reference TRBV7-2 and TRBJ2-7 for the parts outside the CDR3, the full variable domain is GAGVSQSPSNKVTEKGKDVELRCDPISGHTALYWYRQSLGQGLEFLIYFQGNSAPDKSGLPSDRFSAERTGGSVSTLTIQRTQQEDSAVYLCASSPDRGIYEQYFGPGTRLTVT.

This clone is deemed medium-sized. The chain has TRBV27 and TRBJ2-7, with D possibly TRBD1 on 6 matching bases. The CDR3 sequence is 14 residues long. Germline V gene lookup returns CDR1 MNHEY and CDR2 SMNVEV (reference sequence). V lost 5 bases, J lost 2 bases, and 13 bases lay in between. The CDR3 region is CASSLQQGPYEQYF. In nucleotides, the CDR3 is TGTGCCAGCAGTCTTCAACAGGGACCCTACGAGCAGTACTTC.

The rearrangement joins TRBV9 to TRBJ2-7; 11 bases line up with TRBD2. The CDR3 contains 16 residues. Germline assignment: CDR1 SGDLS and CDR2 YYNGEE. With 4 bases clipped from V and 1 base from J, the junction kept 7 bases outside the gene matches. The DNA for the CDR3 is TGTGCCAGCAGCACCCACGGGACTAGCGGTTCCTACGAGCAGTACTTC. Translation: CASSTHGTSGSYEQYF. The full variable domain, rest sourced from reference TRBV9 and TRBJ2-7, is DSGVTQTPKHLITATGQRVTLRCSPRSGDLSVYWYQQSLDQGLQFLIQYYNGEERAKGNILERFSAQQFPDLHSELNLSSLELGDSALYFCASSTHGTSGSYEQYFGPGTRLTVT.